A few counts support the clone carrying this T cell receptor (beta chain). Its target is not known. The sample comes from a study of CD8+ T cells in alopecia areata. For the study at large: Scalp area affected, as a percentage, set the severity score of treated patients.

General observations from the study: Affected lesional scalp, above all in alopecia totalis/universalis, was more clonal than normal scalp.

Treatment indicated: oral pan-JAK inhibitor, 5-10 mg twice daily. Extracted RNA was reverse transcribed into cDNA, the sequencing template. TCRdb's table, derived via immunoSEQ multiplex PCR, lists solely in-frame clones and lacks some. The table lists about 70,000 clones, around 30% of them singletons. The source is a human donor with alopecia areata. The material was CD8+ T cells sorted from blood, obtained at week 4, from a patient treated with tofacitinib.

CDR3 protein: CASSLFPSGEAFF. In DNA form, the CDR3 reads TGTGCCAGCAGTTTATTCCCATCCGGGGAAGCTTTCTTT. This chain links TRBV27 with TRBJ1-1; D unresolved. Germline assignment: CDR1 MNHEY and CDR2 SMNVEV (reference sequence). This CDR3 contains 13 residues. The V end was cut by 1 base, the J end by 8 bases, with 11 bases between.